The clone carrying this TCR beta chain was detected ten times or more. Its antigen is currently unknown. Germline CDR1 reads SGHRS; CDR2 reads YFSETQ. There are 16 residues in the CDR3. V was shortened by 0 bases and J by 0 bases, with 7 bases between the two germline ends. The sample is drawn from a study of T-cell memory formation after mild COVID-19. The study, taken as a whole, reports: A second wave expanding day 15 to 37 was CD4+-biased; contracting clones were balanced.

cDNA libraries for TCR alpha and TCR beta, carrying sample barcodes and UMIs, came from 5'RACE with constant-segment primers. TCRdb ran MiXCR on the 5' RACE reads and lists one entry per CDR3 protein. The sample carries hundreds of thousands of distinct CDR3 sequences, roughly 15% recorded once. The V gene is TRBV5-1, the J gene TRBJ2-6; D gene ambiguous. Sample: PBMCs or a T cell subset sorted from them (not recorded which). The sequence derives from a man aged 18 to 29 who had mild COVID-19 (a few samples of this study predate the infection). Cell type and time point are not known. CDR3 bases: TGCGCCAGCAGCTTGGGACCCCTCTCTGGGGCCAACGTCCTGACTTTC. This encodes CASSLGPLSGANVLTF.